This T cell receptor (beta chain) was documented in a study of CXCR3-negative and CXCR3-positive naive CD8 T cells. Findings of the study overall: Against CXCR3-negative naive cells, CXCR3-positive naive cells showed more hydrophobic TRB CDR3s. Naive subsets displayed similar surface CD5, and TCR strength was inferred from TRB CDR3 properties.

Libraries were UMI-labeled 5' RACE TRB cDNA. For each CDR3 protein, TCRdb gives one entry from its re-call of the 5' RACE reads, without DNA. The sample's table shows 150,000 to 170,000 distinct CDR3 sequences. Germline V gene data show CDR1 as SEHNR and CDR2 as FQNEAQ (reference sequence). This CDR3 is 15 amino acids long. As regards this clonotype: Antigen specificity is unknown.

The sample taken for sequencing was naive CXCR3+ CD8+ T cells from blood. Specified subset: CD45RO-CCR7+CD27+CD95- naive CD8+ T cells expressing CXCR3 (TNR3+). The receptor comes from a human donor in good health. Some clones in this sample may be carry-over from other donors' samples. The chain employs TRBV7-9 and TRBJ1-2. This chain's CDR3 is CASSEGGGRNYGYTF. Full variable domain (missing parts from reference TRBV7-9 and TRBJ1-2): DTGVSQNPRHKITKRGQNVTFRCDPISEHNRLYWYRQTLGQGPEFLTYFQNEAQLEKSRLLSDRFSAERPKGSFSTLEIQRTEQGDSAMYLCASSEGGGRNYGYTFGSGTRLTVV.